This T cell receptor (beta chain) was documented in a study of T cell clusters in autoimmune cytopenias. CDR3 size: 15 residues. CDR1 LNHDA and CDR2 SQIVND come from the germline V gene (reference sequence). TRB was amplified by touch-down multiplex PCR, primer pools A and B combined. TCRdb re-called the multiplex PCR reads; every CDR3 protein appears as one record, without DNA. Its table records roughly 600 distinct CDR3 sequences. Each sample's input was about 250 ng genomic DNA, roughly 40,000 genome equivalents. These data were also reused for a study on T cell repertoires in aging, cancer and after chemotherapy.

This clonotype was sampled from a human donor with chronic lymphocytic leukemia. The sample taken for sequencing was peripheral blood. This chain uses TRBV19 with TRBJ2-7; TCRdb picks TRBD1, but there is no DNA to check that call. This CDR3 is CASSMGQGRPYEQYF.